Presented here are 8 T cell receptor beta chains from one specimen sequenced in a study of CD8 T cells in Susac syndrome. Random-hexamer reverse transcription was applied to roughly 0.5 to 1 ug RNA. One entry per CDR3 protein results from TCRdb running MiXCR on the immunoSEQ multiplex PCR reads. The sample has 330,000 or so distinct CDR3 sequences, 70% to 90% seen once. Sequenced input: CD8+ T cells from PBMCs. Source of these receptors: a human donor with multiple sclerosis.

V and J are TRBV2 and TRBJ1-1; D may be TRBD1 (6 bases). Germline loops: CDR1 SNHLY, CDR2 FYNNEI. This CDR3 has 12 residues. V gave up 4 bases and J gave up 8 bases, with 11 bases separating them. CDR3 bases: TGTGCCAGCAGTGTGACAGGAGCAGAAGCTTTCTTT. Translation: CASSVTGAEAFF.

The J gene is TRBJ2-5, the V gene TRBV5-4; 11 nucleotides match TRBD2. The germline gives CDR1 SGHNT, CDR2 YYREEE (reference sequence). The CDR3 runs 19 residues. The junction had 15 bases not matched to a gene; V was cut back by 0 bases and J by 5 bases. The CDR3 loop reads CASSLDLAGGQRWWETQYF. As DNA, the CDR3 is TGTGCCAGCAGCTTGGATCTAGCGGGAGGCCAACGGTGGTGGGAGACCCAGTACTTC.

The CDR3 coding sequence is TGTGCCAGTACCCACCCCGGCCTCAATCAGCCCCAGCATTTT. Encoded protein: CASTHPGLNQPQHF. This chain links TRBV19 with TRBJ1-5; D remains unclear. CDR3 length: 14 residues. Trimming removed 7 bases at V and 3 bases at J, with 13 bases between. Per the germline V gene, CDR1 is LNHDA and CDR2 is SQIVND (reference sequence).

This chain links TRBV9 with TRBJ1-2; the D gene is possibly TRBD1 (5 bases). V gave up 0 bases and J gave up 1 base, with 10 bases separating them. Germline CDR1 is SGDLS and CDR2 is YYNGEE. This CDR3 has 15 amino acids. The CDR3 loop is CASSVETGGNYGYTF. CDR3 DNA: TGTGCCAGCAGCGTAGAAACAGGTGGTAACTATGGCTACACCTTC.

This clonotype was detected once. This chain uses TRBV14 with TRBJ2-7, with 13 bases that match TRBD2. Germline assignment: CDR1 SGHDN and CDR2 FVKESK. The CDR3 consists of 14 residues. V was clipped by 5 bases and J by 7 bases; unmatched bases: 5. The CDR3 sequence: CASSTTSGRWEQYF. For the CDR3, the DNA is TGTGCCAGCAGCACGACTAGCGGGAGGTGGGAGCAGTACTTC.

The J gene is TRBJ1-1, the V gene TRBV6-5; D ambiguous. V lost 8 bases to trimming and J lost 3 bases, with 13 bases between them. CDR3 length: 13 amino acids. CDR1 is MNHEY and CDR2 is SVGAGI in the germline V gene. The CDR3 nucleotides are TGTGCCAGCGGCTCCGGATCTTACACTGAAGCTTTCTTT. It codes for CASGSGSYTEAFF.

This chain connects TRBV4-2 to TRBJ1-2; 9 bases agree with TRBD1. V lost 0 bases and J lost 8; bases outside the gene matches: 10. Germline V gene lookup returns CDR1 LGHNA and CDR2 YNFKEQ. This CDR3 spans 16 amino acids. This CDR3 reads CASSQESAGTGWGYTF. The CDR3, as DNA: TGTGCCAGCAGCCAAGAGAGCGCCGGGACAGGGTGGGGCTACACCTTC.

The chain has TRBV6-5 and TRBJ2-3; D not resolved. The CDR3 extends over 17 amino acids. Germline values: CDR1 MNHEY, CDR2 SVGAGI. V lost 2 bases and J 4 bases, leaving 19 bases between the germline ends. The CDR3 bases are TGTGCCAGCAGTTACCCCCGGTTAGCCCTCCACGCAGATACGCAGTATTTT. It codes for CASSYPRLALHADTQYF.